This entry lists 28 T cell receptor beta chains sequenced from one sample in a study of human CD8 memory T cell subsets. Investigators built TCR beta libraries using UMI-labeled 5' RACE. TCRdb re-called the 5' RACE reads and catalogs CDR3 proteins one per entry, DNA excluded. Its listing shows more than 10,000 distinct CDR3 sequences. Source material: CD8+ stem-like memory T cells (TSCM and TCM) sorted from PBMCs. Subset reported: stem-like memory CD8 T cells (TSTEM), CCR7+ PD-1- TIGIT-. The receptors here all came from a human donor in good health.

The rearrangement joins TRBV28 to TRBJ2-2. The germline gives CDR1 MDHEN, CDR2 SYDVKM. CDR3 size: 12 residues. CDR3 amino acids: CASSFLTGELFF.

The genes are TRBV2 and TRBJ1-1. CDR1 and CDR2 from the germline V gene are SNHLY and FYNNEI. This CDR3 spans 14 amino acids. CDR3 sequence: CASSVGSMYTEAFF.

V and J are TRBV19 and TRBJ2-7; TCRdb calls TRBD1, which cannot be checked without DNA. The CDR3 contains 12 residues. From germline, CDR1 is LNHDA and CDR2 SQIVND (reference sequence). CDR3 sequence reads: CASSPDRHEQYF.

The genes are TRBV11-2 and TRBJ1-1. CDR3 length equals 13 residues. The germline gives CDR1 SGHAT, CDR2 FQNNGV. This chain's CDR3 is CASSLYDFTEAFF.

J is TRBJ1-2 and V is TRBV7-9. The CDR3 covers 12 residues. In germline, CDR1 is SEHNR, CDR2 FQNEAQ (reference sequence). CDR3 amino acids: CASLSAVGGYTF.

The chain uses TRBV7-8 and TRBJ1-5. The CDR3 covers 12 residues. Per the germline V gene, CDR1 is SGHVS and CDR2 is FQNEAQ. CDR3 sequence reads: CASSFEVQPQHF.

This clonotype is identified as large from frequency. This rearrangement joins TRBV29-1 to TRBJ2-1; TCRdb lists TRBD2, though no DNA is available to test this call. CDR3 size: 13 residues. The germline V gene has CDR1 SQVTM and CDR2 ANQGSEA. The CDR3 sequence: CSVASNVGNEQFF.

This chain joins TRBV5-4 and TRBJ1-2. The CDR3 spans 14 residues. Germline lookup yields CDR1 SGHNT and CDR2 YYREEE (reference sequence). The CDR3 region is CASTFSGANYGYTF.

This chain uses TRBV14 with TRBJ2-1; TCRdb names TRBD1, which stays unverified in the absence of DNA. The CDR3 covers 15 residues. CDR1 and CDR2 (germline): SGHDN, FVKESK. CDR3 amino acids: CASSTPGPPTNEQFF.

The V call is TRBV30, the J call TRBJ1-1; the D call from TCRdb, TRBD1, cannot be confirmed without DNA. Looked up from germline, CDR1 is GTSNPN and CDR2 is SVGIG (reference sequence). The CDR3 is 13 amino acids. CDR3: CAWAPLGGPEAFF.

The chain joins TRBV11-2 to TRBJ2-7; TCRdb returns TRBD2, unconfirmable since there is no DNA. Germline V gene sequence: CDR1 SGHAT, CDR2 FQNNGV. The CDR3 consists of 14 residues. The CDR3 reads CASSSSGGVYEQYF.

The rearrangement links TRBV6-1 to TRBJ2-1; TCRdb selects TRBD2, and the lack of DNA leaves this call unchecked. There are 15 residues in the CDR3. Germline V gene sequence: CDR1 MNHNS, CDR2 SASEGT. CDR3 sequence reads: CASSEWTSGSPGEFF.

This chain links TRBV29-1 with TRBJ2-7; TCRdb's assignment of TRBD2 cannot be checked, as there is no DNA. Germline-derived CDR1 and CDR2 are SQVTM and ANQGSEA. The CDR3 is made up of 12 amino acids. This chain's CDR3 is CSVAAGTYEQYF.

The V gene is TRBV19, the J gene TRBJ2-7. This CDR3 is built from 13 residues. Germline V gene lookup returns CDR1 LNHDA and CDR2 SQIVND (reference sequence). The CDR3 spells CASSILYRGEQYF.

J is TRBJ2-1 and V is TRBV27. Per the germline V gene, CDR1 is MNHEY and CDR2 is SMNVEV (reference sequence). This CDR3 has 12 amino acids. CDR3 in amino acids: CASLSGTNEQFF.

This clonotype ranks as medium-sized in terms of frequency. This sequence joins TRBV6-6 and TRBJ2-2; lacking DNA, the TRBD2 call made by TCRdb goes unchecked. The CDR3 has 12 residues. Germline CDR1 reads MNHNY; CDR2 reads SVGAGI (reference sequence). Here the CDR3 reads CASGVLPGELFF.

Its frequency marks this clonotype as medium-sized. CDR3 protein: CASSPDTNTEAFF. The chain uses TRBV28 and TRBJ1-1; TCRdb picks TRBD1, but there is no DNA to check that call. CDR3 length: 13 residues. Germline V CDR1 and CDR2: MDHEN, SYDVKM. Full variable domain (outside the CDR3, taken from reference TRBV28 and TRBJ1-1): DVKVTQSSRYLVKRTGEKVFLECVQDMDHENMFWYRQDPGLGLRLIYFSYDVKMKEKGDIPEGYSVSREKKERFSLILESASTNQTSMYLCASSPDTNTEAFFGQGTRLTVV.

The V call is TRBV6-2 or TRBV6-3, the J call TRBJ1-2; the D call from TCRdb, TRBD1, cannot be confirmed without DNA. Germline-derived CDR1 and CDR2 are MNHEY and SVGEGT. This CDR3 contains 16 residues. This CDR3 is CASSYSRTELRYGYTF.

The chain carries TRBV7-8 and TRBJ2-4. The CDR3 contains 16 residues. Germline V lookup: CDR1 SGHVS, CDR2 FQNEAQ. CDR3 protein: CASSLDETLAKNIQYF.

The CDR3 sequence is CASSSRGGETQYF. The rearrangement links TRBV7-6 to TRBJ2-5; TCRdb's D call of TRBD1 is untestable without DNA. CDR3 length: 13 residues. CDR1 SGHVS and CDR2 FNYEAQ come from the germline V gene.

The V gene is TRBV7-8, the J gene TRBJ1-1. The germline CDR1 and CDR2 sequences are SGHVS and FQNEAQ. The CDR3 runs to 12 residues. The CDR3 protein is CASTKEGSEAFF.

The chain is built from TRBV29-1 and TRBJ2-7. The CDR3 is made up of 11 amino acids. The V gene's germline CDR1 is SQVTM and CDR2 ANQGSEA. CDR3 sequence: CSVEDSWKQYF.

The V and J genes are TRBV29-1 and TRBJ1-1; TCRdb calls TRBD1, which cannot be checked without DNA. This CDR3 region has 14 residues. The germline V gene encodes CDR1 SQVTM and CDR2 ANQGSEA. CDR3 residues: CSVNLSGQGTEAFF.

This chain joins TRBV19 and TRBJ1-5. CDR3 length equals 15 residues. CDR1 is LNHDA and CDR2 is SQIVND in the germline V gene (reference sequence). CDR3 amino acids: CASSMGGYSNQPQHF.

Judged by frequency, this clonotype is medium-sized. This rearrangement joins TRBV20-1 to TRBJ1-1; there is no DNA to check the TCRdb D call of TRBD1. The germline V gene encodes CDR1 DFQATT and CDR2 SNEGSKA (reference sequence). CDR3 size: 13 residues. The CDR3 protein is CSARDPGRNEAFF.

The V gene is TRBV5-5, the J gene TRBJ1-1. The CDR3 runs to 14 residues. CDR1 is SGHKS, CDR2 YYEKEE, per germline (reference sequence). The CDR3 region is CASSSSVESPEAFF.

The J gene is TRBJ2-7, the V gene TRBV20-1; the D gene TCRdb calls, TRBD2, cannot be checked with no DNA. The CDR3 is made up of 13 amino acids. Looked up from germline, CDR1 is DFQATT and CDR2 is SNEGSKA (reference sequence). CDR3 in amino acids: CSADSGSAYEQYF.

The chain uses TRBV6-2 or TRBV6-3 and TRBJ2-2; no DNA is available, so the TRBD1 call from TCRdb remains unchecked. CDR1 and CDR2 (germline): MNHEY, SVGEGT. The CDR3 totals 17 residues. Here the CDR3 reads CASSYSHPGGSTGELFF.